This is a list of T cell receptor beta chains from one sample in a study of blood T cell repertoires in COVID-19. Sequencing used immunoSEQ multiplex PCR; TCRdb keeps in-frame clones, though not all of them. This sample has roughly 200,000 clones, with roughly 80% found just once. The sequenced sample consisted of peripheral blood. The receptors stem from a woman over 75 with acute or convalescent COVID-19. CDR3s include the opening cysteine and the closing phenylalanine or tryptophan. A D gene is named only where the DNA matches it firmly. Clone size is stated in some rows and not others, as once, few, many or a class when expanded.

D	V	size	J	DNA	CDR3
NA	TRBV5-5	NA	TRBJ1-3	TGTGCCAGCAGCTTGGTCGGGGACTCTGGAAACACCATATATTTT	CASSLVGDSGNTIYF
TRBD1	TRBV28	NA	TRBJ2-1	TGTGCCAGCAGAAAGATGGGACAGCCTAATGAGCAGTTCTTC	CASRKMGQPNEQFF
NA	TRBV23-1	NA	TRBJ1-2	TGCGCCAGCAGTCAATCTGGAATCCGCAGGGATAGGTTCAACTATGGCTACACCTTC	CASSQSGIRRDRFNYGYTF
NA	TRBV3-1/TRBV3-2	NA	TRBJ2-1	TGTGCCAGCAGCCGCCGCGTTTTAGACAGTAACAATGAGCAGTTCTTC	CASSRRVLDSNNEQFF
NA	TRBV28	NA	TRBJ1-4	TGTGCCAGCAGTTTGATCTCGAGGAATGAAAAACTGTTTTTT	CASSLISRNEKLFF
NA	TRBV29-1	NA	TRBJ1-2	TGCAGCGGTACCATCTCGGGTGGCTACACCTTC	CSGTISGGYTF
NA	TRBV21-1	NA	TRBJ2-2	TGTGCCAGCAGCAAGGCCGGGCAGGGTGGTACCGGGGAGCTGTTTTTT	CASSKAGQGGTGELFF
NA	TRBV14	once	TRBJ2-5	TGTGCCAGCAGCCAAGATGCGGCGCGGCCCCGGGAGACCCAGTACTTC	CASSQDAARPRETQYF
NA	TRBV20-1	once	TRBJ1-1	TGCAGTGCTAGCCGGCGGAATGAAGCTTTCTTT	CSASRRNEAFF
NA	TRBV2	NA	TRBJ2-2	TGTGCCAGCTGTAACGACAGGCATCAGACCGGGGAGCTGTTTTTT	CASCNDRHQTGELFF
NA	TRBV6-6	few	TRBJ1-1	TGTGCCAGCAGTTACTCGTTCGGGGGAACTGAAGCTTTCTTT	CASSYSFGGTEAFF
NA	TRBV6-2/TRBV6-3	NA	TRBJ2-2	TGTGCCAGCAGTTACTCCTCTCGGTGGGGGGGGGCCACGGACACCGGGGAGCTGTTTTTT	CASSYSSRWGGATDTGELFF
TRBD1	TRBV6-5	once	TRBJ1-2	TGTGCCAGCAGTTACGAGGGACAGGGGGCCTATGGCTACACCTTC	CASSYEGQGAYGYTF
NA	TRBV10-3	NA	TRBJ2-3	TGTGCCATCAGTGCCCGGGGTGAAGATACGCAGTATTTT	CAISARGEDTQYF
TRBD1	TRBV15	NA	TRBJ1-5	TGTGCCACCAGCAGAGAGAGGGGGCTTAATCAGCCCCAGCATTTT	CATSRERGLNQPQHF
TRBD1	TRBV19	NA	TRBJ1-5	TGTGCCAGTAGTGGACAGGGTGGACAGCCCCAGCATTTT	CASSGQGGQPQHF
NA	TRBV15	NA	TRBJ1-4	TGTGCCACCAGCAGAGGGGCGTGGGAGCTGAATGAAAAACTGTTTTTT	CATSRGAWELNEKLFF
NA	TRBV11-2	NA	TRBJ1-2	TGTGCCAGCAGCTTAGTCTCCGGGTGGAACTATGGCTACACCTTC	CASSLVSGWNYGYTF
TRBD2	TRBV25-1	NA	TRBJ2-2	TGTGCCAGCAGTGACGGGGCGGGAGGCCGTAGGGGGGAGCTGTTTTTT	CASSDGAGGRRGELFF
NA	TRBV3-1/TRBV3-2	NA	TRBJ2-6	TGTGCCAGCAGCCAAGATTACTCTGGGGCCAACGTCCTGACTTTC	CASSQDYSGANVLTF
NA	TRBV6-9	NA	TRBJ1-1	TGTGCCAGCGATTACAGGGATCGGACCACTGAAGCTTTCTTT	CASDYRDRTTEAFF
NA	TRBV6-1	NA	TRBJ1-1	TGTGCCAGCAGTGAACTCGGGTCGGAAGCTTTCTTT	CASSELGSEAFF
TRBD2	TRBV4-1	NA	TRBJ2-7	TGCGCCAGCAGCCGGGAGGTAGCGGGAGGGCCTGGCGAGCAGTACTTC	CASSREVAGGPGEQYF
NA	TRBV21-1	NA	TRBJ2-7	TGTGCCAGCAGCAAAGCGACCGGAGGCCACCACGAGCAGTACTTC	CASSKATGGHHEQYF
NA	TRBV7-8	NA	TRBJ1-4	TGTGCCAGCAGCCAACAGAAAAAACAGGGCAGCGGTGAAAAACTGTTTTTT	CASSQQKKQGSGEKLFF
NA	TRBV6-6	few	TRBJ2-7	TGTGCCAGCAGATCTTGGACTAACAACTACGAGCAGTACTTC	CASRSWTNNYEQYF